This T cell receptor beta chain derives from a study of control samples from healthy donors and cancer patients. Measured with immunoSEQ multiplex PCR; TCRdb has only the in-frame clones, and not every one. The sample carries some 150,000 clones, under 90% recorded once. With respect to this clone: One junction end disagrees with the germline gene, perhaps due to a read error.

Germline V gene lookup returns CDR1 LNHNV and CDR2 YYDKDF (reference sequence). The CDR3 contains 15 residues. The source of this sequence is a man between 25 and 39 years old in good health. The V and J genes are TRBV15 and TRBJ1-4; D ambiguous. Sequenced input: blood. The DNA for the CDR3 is TGTGCCACCAGCAGAGATCGAGGGAGAGGAGAAAAACTGGTTTTT. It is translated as CATSRDRGRGEKLVF.